This passage covers 30 T cell receptor beta chains from one sample sequenced in a study of cytomegalovirus exposure and HLA in healthy donors. PCR primers comprised 60 Vbeta and 13 Jbeta primers. Assay used: immunoSEQ multiplex PCR; TCRdb lists only in-frame clones, some missing. The sample includes 210,000 or so clones, approximately 79% of them seen just once. What was sequenced was PBMCs. These TCRs come from a girl aged 2 to 9 in good health and CMV-seronegative.

The CDR3 DNA sequence: TGTGCCAGCTCACCCACGACAGGGGGGAACTATGGCTACACCTTC. Translated: CASSPTTGGNYGYTF. V gene TRBV18 combines with J gene TRBJ1-2; 9 nucleotides align to TRBD1. The V segment lost 3 bases and the J segment 2 bases; nucleotides outside the gene matches: 4. This CDR3 is 15 amino acids long. From germline, CDR1 is KGHSH and CDR2 LQKENI. Filled out from reference TRBV18 and TRBJ1-2, the complete variable domain reads NAGVMQNPRHLVRRRGQEARLRCSPMKGHSHVYWYRQLPEEGLKFMVYLQKENIIDESGMPKERFSAEFPKEGPSILRIQQVVRGDSAAYFCASSPTTGGNYGYTFGSGTRLTVV.

The chain uses TRBV19 and TRBJ2-3; the D gene is possibly TRBD2 (6 bases). Germline V gene sequence: CDR1 LNHDA, CDR2 SQIVND (reference sequence). The CDR3 covers 14 residues. The V end lost 8 bases, the J end lost 2 bases, and 14 bases lay between the germline ends. The CDR3 DNA follows: TGTGCCAGTGGGACTCCCAGACTCACAGATACGCAGTATTTT. This sequence encodes CASGTPRLTDTQYF.

This clone was found a few times. The chain recombines TRBV23-1 with TRBJ1-1, with TRBD1 matching 7 bases. TRBV23-1 carries the ORF label, with uncertain function. The V gene end was trimmed by 4 bases and the J gene end by 7 bases; junction bases not matched to a gene: 9. The CDR3 contains 14 residues. The CDR3 reads CASSLQGRLNEAFF. CDR3 bases: TGCGCCAGCAGTCTACAGGGGCGACTGAATGAAGCTTTCTTT.

Of note for this clone: One junction end does not reproduce the germline sequence, and a read error may be involved. The chain recombines TRBV7-9 with TRBJ1-1; 8 bases match TRBD1. Germline V CDR1 and CDR2: SEHNR, FQNEAQ (reference sequence). The CDR3 covers 17 residues. The CDR3 spells CSSSAPRLGQVNTEAFF. CDR3 DNA: TGTTCCAGCAGCGCGCCGCGACTGGGACAGGTCAACACTGAAGCTTTCTTT.

This rearrangement joins TRBV2 to TRBJ2-1; TRBD2 aligns across 7 bases. The trim removed 6 bases at V and 9 bases at J, leaving 8 bases unmatched. CDR1 SNHLY and CDR2 FYNNEI come from the germline V gene. CDR3 length: 13 amino acids. CDR3 sequence: CASRLGLVIEQFF. CDR3 in DNA: TGTGCCAGCAGACTAGGACTAGTCATTGAGCAGTTCTTC.

Of note for this clone: Different DNA sequences within this sample yield the same CDR3. The rearrangement links TRBV7-5 to TRBJ2-7; TRBD1, the D gene given by the table, was not confirmed from the DNA. TRBV7-5 is a known pseudogene. This CDR3 is built from 14 residues. CDR3 nucleotide sequence: TGTGCCAGAAGCCAGGGAAGTTCAGTAAACGAGCAGTACTTC. It translates to CARSQGSSVNEQYF.

The chain has TRBV6-1 and TRBJ1-4; weak D call: TRBD1 (6 bases). This CDR3 contains 13 residues. Germline V gene lookup returns CDR1 MNHNS and CDR2 SASEGT. V shed 6 bases and J shed 6 bases, with 11 bases lying between them. DNA of the CDR3: TGTGCCAGCAGGTCAGGGGTGTATGAAAAACTGTTTTTT. Encoded protein: CASRSGVYEKLFF.

V is TRBV6-5 and J is TRBJ2-3, with 7 bases that match TRBD2. The junction had 6 bases not matched to a gene; V was cut back by 7 bases and J by 2 bases. CDR1 and CDR2 from the germline V gene are MNHEY and SVGAGI. The CDR3 has 14 residues. CDR3 protein: CASKSGLPTDTQYF. In DNA, the CDR3 is TGTGCCAGCAAGTCGGGACTACCCACAGATACGCAGTATTTT.

This chain links TRBV6-6 with TRBJ2-5, with 7 nucleotides matching TRBD1. The germline gives CDR1 MNHNY, CDR2 SVGAGI (reference sequence). J was trimmed by 0 bases and V by 7 bases; bases with no gene match: 5. The CDR3 is 14 amino acids. DNA for the CDR3: TGTGCCAGCAACAGGGACAGCAACCAAGAGACCCAGTACTTC. Translation: CASNRDSNQETQYF.

This clone was counted a single time. The chain has TRBV30 and TRBJ2-2, with TRBD1 matching over 12 bases. The germline V gene has CDR1 GTSNPN and CDR2 SVGIG (reference sequence). Trimming cost V 2 bases and J 6 bases; bases outside gene matches: 4. CDR3 length equals 15 residues. CDR3 in amino acids: CAWSKGQGASGELFF. The DNA for the CDR3 is TGTGCCTGGAGTAAGGGACAGGGGGCATCCGGGGAGCTGTTTTTT.

The rearrangement joins TRBV2 to TRBJ2-3; D might be TRBD1 (6 bases). Germline CDR1 is SNHLY and CDR2 is FYNNEI. The V end lost 4 bases, the J end lost 5 bases, and 13 bases lay between the germline ends. The CDR3 length is 14 residues. CDR3 region: CASSAGVGLDTQYF. The CDR3 nucleotides are TGTGCCAGCAGTGCAGGGGTTGGTCTAGATACGCAGTATTTT. Looking up the rest from reference TRBV2 and TRBJ2-3 gives the full variable domain: EPEVTQTPSHQVTQMGQEVILRCVPISNHLYFYWYRQILGQKVEFLVSFYNNEISEKSEIFDDQFSVERPDGSNFTLKIRSTKLEDSAMYFCASSAGVGLDTQYFGPGTRLTVL.

In the case of this clone: Mismatch with germline at one junction end may stem from a read error. This chain uses TRBV7-6 with TRBJ1-6, with D perhaps TRBD1 (5 bases). CDR1 and CDR2 from the germline V gene are SGHVS and FNYEAQ. This CDR3 has 10 amino acids. CDR3 in DNA: TGCAGGGCTTATAATTCACCCCTCCACTTT. Its translation: CRAYNSPLHF.

V gene TRBV5-1 combines with J gene TRBJ1-1; 11 nucleotides line up with TRBD1. CDR3 length: 16 residues. The V segment lost 4 bases and the J segment 0 bases; nucleotides outside the gene matches: 5. Germline CDR1 is SGHRS and CDR2 is YFSETQ. The CDR3: CASSDGTGGLNTEAFF. In DNA form, the CDR3 reads TGCGCCAGCAGCGACGGGACAGGGGGGTTGAACACTGAAGCTTTCTTT.

This sequence joins TRBV6-1 and TRBJ2-7; tentative D call: TRBD2 (6 bases). Trimming cost V 7 bases and J 6 bases, with 16 bases left between them. This CDR3 has 13 residues. Germline CDR1 MNHNS, CDR2 SASEGT. CDR3 nucleotide sequence: TGTGCCAGCAACACCGTACGGGGGTCCGAGCAGTACTTC. Translation: CASNTVRGSEQYF.

This clone was seen a single time. This sequence joins TRBV9 and TRBJ2-3, with 12 bases fitting TRBD2. J gave up 0 bases and V 3 bases, and 5 bases lay outside the gene matches. The germline gives CDR1 SGDLS, CDR2 YYNGEE. This CDR3 is built from 17 residues. CDR3 loop: CASSGGLAGLSTDTQYF. For the CDR3, the DNA is TGTGCCAGCAGCGGAGGACTAGCGGGGCTTAGCACAGATACGCAGTATTTT.

The chain combines TRBV5-4 with TRBJ2-2, with 8 bases that match TRBD1. With 4 bases clipped from V and 7 bases from J, the junction kept 12 bases outside the gene matches. Germline V gene sequence: CDR1 SGHNT, CDR2 YYREEE (reference sequence). CDR3 length: 16 amino acids. The CDR3 sequence: CASSPPRGQGGGELFF. In nucleotides, the CDR3 is TGTGCCAGCAGCCCCCCCCGCGGACAGGGTGGCGGGGAGCTGTTTTTT.

V usage is TRBV14 and J usage is TRBJ2-7; TRBD1 aligns across 7 bases. CDR3 size: 14 residues. CDR1 and CDR2 from the germline V gene are SGHDN and FVKESK. Germline trimming cut 0 bases from V and 3 bases from J; bases unmatched to any gene: 2. CDR3 DNA: TGTGCCAGCAGCCAAGACGCAGGGGGCTACGAGCAGTACTTC. As protein: CASSQDAGGYEQYF.

The J gene is TRBJ2-3, the V gene TRBV14; perhaps TRBD2 as D (5 bases). Trimming took off 4 bases at V and 4 bases at J, with 15 bases between the two ends. Germline CDR1 and CDR2: SGHDN and FVKESK. CDR3 length: 15 amino acids. The CDR3 sequence is CASSRLRGSADTQYF. CDR3 in DNA: TGTGCCAGCAGCCGTCTCCGGGGTTCGGCAGATACGCAGTATTTT.

The genes are TRBV6-1 and TRBJ2-3, with a weak D call TRBD2 (6 bases). Germline V gives CDR1 MNHNS, CDR2 SASEGT. V was clipped by 4 bases and J by 1 base, with 15 bases between them. The CDR3 extends over 16 amino acids. CDR3 loop: CASSGVSGLGTDTQYF. The CDR3 bases are TGTGCCAGCAGTGGAGTTAGCGGACTGGGCACAGATACGCAGTATTTT.

This clone has just a few counts. The chain uses TRBV7-2 and TRBJ1-1; a weak D match, TRBD1 (5 bases). Trimming left V 1 base short and J 9 bases short, with 15 bases between. Looked up from germline, CDR1 is SGHTA and CDR2 is FQGNSA. There are 14 residues in the CDR3. The CDR3 bases are TGTGCCAGCAGCTTAGTGGGGTCAGGGCCGCAAGCTTTCTTT. This sequence encodes CASSLVGSGPQAFF.

This rearrangement joins TRBV19 to TRBJ2-3, with a weak D call TRBD1 (7 bases). The CDR3 contains 15 residues. Germline lookup yields CDR1 LNHDA and CDR2 SQIVND (reference sequence). V shed 6 bases and J shed 0 bases, with 13 bases lying between them. This CDR3 is CASRLQGTSTDTQYF. CDR3 coding DNA: TGTGCCAGTAGACTACAGGGGACTAGCACAGATACGCAGTATTTT.

This chain links TRBV4-2 with TRBJ2-3; 9 bases agree with TRBD2. There are 16 residues in the CDR3. Germline-derived CDR1 and CDR2 are LGHNA and YNFKEQ. V was pared by 4 bases and J by 5 bases, with 10 bases of the junction left unmatched. The CDR3 bases are TGTGCCAGCAGCCCGCGGGGGGGCCGTTTTGAAGATACGCAGTATTTT. Its translation: CASSPRGGRFEDTQYF.

The count of this clone is one. This CDR3 is CASSIGRVYGYTF. The CDR3 DNA reads TGTGCCAGTAGTATCGGCAGGGTCTATGGCTACACCTTC. The rearrangement links TRBV19 to TRBJ1-2; TRBD1 might be the D (5 bases). The germline gives CDR1 LNHDA, CDR2 SQIVND (reference sequence). This CDR3 has 13 residues. V was clipped by 3 bases and J by 4 bases, with 9 bases between them.

The CDR3, as DNA: TGTGCCAGCACCAGGACAGGGACGAACACTGAAGCTTTCTTT. This sequence encodes CASTRTGTNTEAFF. The rearrangement joins TRBV27 to TRBJ1-1; 8 bases match TRBD1. V was clipped by 7 bases and J by 1 base; unmatched bases: 5. This CDR3 contains 14 residues. In germline, CDR1 is MNHEY, CDR2 SMNVEV (reference sequence).

This clone was counted a few times. The rearrangement links TRBV13 to TRBJ2-7; D is perhaps TRBD2 (6 bases). V lost 4 bases to trimming and J lost 3 bases, with 16 bases between them. From germline, CDR1 is PRHDT and CDR2 FYEKMQ (reference sequence). The CDR3 length is 15 residues. The chain's CDR3 is CASSYGGRIFYEQYF. The CDR3 nucleotides are TGTGCCAGCAGCTACGGGGGTCGCATCTTCTACGAGCAGTACTTC.

The CDR3 sequence is CASADRSTDTQYF. The CDR3 DNA sequence: TGTGCCAGCGCGGATAGGAGCACAGATACGCAGTATTTT. This chain connects TRBV6-4 to TRBJ2-3, with unresolved D. The germline gives CDR1 MRHNA, CDR2 SNTAGT. Deletions cut 8 bases from V and 0 bases from J, with 9 bases between. The CDR3 is 13 amino acids.

About this clone itself: The sample contains more than one DNA sequence encoding this CDR3. The J gene is TRBJ1-1, the V gene TRBV11-2; no firm D call. The V gene lost 1 base and the J gene lost 2 bases, with 5 bases spanning the gap. CDR3 size: 13 residues. Germline V gives CDR1 SGHAT, CDR2 FQNNGV. CDR3: CASSLGRNTEAFF. CDR3 in DNA: TGTGCCAGCAGCTTAGGGAGAAACACTGAAGCTTTCTTT.

In its sample, this clone was seen a few times. The genes are TRBV9 and TRBJ1-3, with D hard to call. This CDR3 has 16 amino acids. Germline CDR1 reads SGDLS; CDR2 reads YYNGEE. Trimming removed 1 base from V and 0 bases from J, with 11 bases in between. The CDR3 nucleotides read TGTGCCAGCAGCGTAACGAGCGGGAGCTCTGGAAACACCATATATTTT. Its protein is CASSVTSGSSGNTIYF. The whole variable domain, filled in from reference TRBV9 and TRBJ1-3, reads DSGVTQTPKHLITATGQRVTLRCSPRSGDLSVYWYQQSLDQGLQFLIQYYNGEERAKGNILERFSAQQFPDLHSELNLSSLELGDSALYFCASSVTSGSSGNTIYFGEGSWLTVV.

V gene TRBV7-9 combines with J gene TRBJ2-5; 16 nucleotides align to TRBD2. CDR3 length equals 17 residues. Germline loops: CDR1 SEHNR, CDR2 FQNEAQ (reference sequence). V shed 4 bases and J 4 bases; nucleotides not matched to a gene: 6. The DNA of the CDR3 is TGTGCCAGCAGCTCGGGGACTAGCGGGGGGGCCCGAGAGACCCAGTACTTC. It yields the protein CASSSGTSGGARETQYF.

The rearrangement links TRBV25-1 to TRBJ2-2; 11 nucleotides match TRBD1. Germline V gene lookup returns CDR1 MGHDK and CDR2 SYGVNS. The CDR3 contains 15 residues. Trimming cost V 3 bases and J 4 bases; bases outside gene matches: 1. CDR3 sequence: CASSDGQGATGELFF. The CDR3 region has the DNA TGTGCCAGCAGTGACGGACAGGGGGCCACCGGGGAGCTGTTTTTT.